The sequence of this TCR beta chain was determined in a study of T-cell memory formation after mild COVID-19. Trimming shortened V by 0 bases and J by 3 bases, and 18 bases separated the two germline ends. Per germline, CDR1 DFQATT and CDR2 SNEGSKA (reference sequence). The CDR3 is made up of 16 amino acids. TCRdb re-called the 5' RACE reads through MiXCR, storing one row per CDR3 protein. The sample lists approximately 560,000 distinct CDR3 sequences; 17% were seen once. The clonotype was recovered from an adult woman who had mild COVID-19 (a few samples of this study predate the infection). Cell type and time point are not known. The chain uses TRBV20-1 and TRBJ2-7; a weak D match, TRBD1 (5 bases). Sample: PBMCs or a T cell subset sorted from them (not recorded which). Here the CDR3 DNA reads TGCAGTGCTAGAGATCATGGTTCAGGGTTAAACTACGAGCAGTACTTC. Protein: CSARDHGSGLNYEQYF.